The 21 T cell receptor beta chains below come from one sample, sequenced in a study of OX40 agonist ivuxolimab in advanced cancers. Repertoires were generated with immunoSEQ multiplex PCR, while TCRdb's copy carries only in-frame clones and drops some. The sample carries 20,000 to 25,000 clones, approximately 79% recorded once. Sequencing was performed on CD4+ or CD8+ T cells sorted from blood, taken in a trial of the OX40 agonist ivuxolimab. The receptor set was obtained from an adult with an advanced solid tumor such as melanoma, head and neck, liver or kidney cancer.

CDR3 DNA: TGTGCCAGCTCACCACCAACGGAGATCCCGAACACTGAAGCTTTCTTT. Translation: CASSPPTEIPNTEAFF. V and J are TRBV18 and TRBJ1-1, with D unresolved. Trimming took 0 bases from V and 1 from J, leaving 12 bases between them. This CDR3 comprises 16 residues. Germline V gene sequence: CDR1 KGHSH, CDR2 LQKENI.

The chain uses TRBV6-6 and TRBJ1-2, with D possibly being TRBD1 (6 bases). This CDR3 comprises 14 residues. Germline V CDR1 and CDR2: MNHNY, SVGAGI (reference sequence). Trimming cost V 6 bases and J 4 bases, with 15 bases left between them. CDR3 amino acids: CASSLGGLPYGYTF. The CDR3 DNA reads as TGTGCCAGCAGCCTCGGGGGCCTCCCCTATGGCTACACCTTC.

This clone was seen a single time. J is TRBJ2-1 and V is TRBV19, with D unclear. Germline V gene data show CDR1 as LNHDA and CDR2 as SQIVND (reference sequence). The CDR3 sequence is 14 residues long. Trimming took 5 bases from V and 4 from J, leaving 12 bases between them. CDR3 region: CASSLSGTYNEQFF. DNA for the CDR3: TGTGCCAGTAGTTTGTCAGGTACATACAATGAGCAGTTCTTC.

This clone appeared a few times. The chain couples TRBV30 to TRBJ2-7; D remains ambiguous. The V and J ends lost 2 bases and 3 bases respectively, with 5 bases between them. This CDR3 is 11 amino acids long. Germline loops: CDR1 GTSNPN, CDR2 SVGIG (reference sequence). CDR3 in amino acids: CAWSSVYEQYF. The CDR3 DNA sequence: TGTGCCTGGAGTTCCGTCTACGAGCAGTACTTC.

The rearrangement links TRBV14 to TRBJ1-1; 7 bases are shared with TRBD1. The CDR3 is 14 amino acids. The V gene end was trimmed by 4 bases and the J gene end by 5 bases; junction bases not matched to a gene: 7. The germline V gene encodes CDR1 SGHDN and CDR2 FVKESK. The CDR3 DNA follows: TGTGCCAGCAGCCTACAGGGGCCGAAGACTGAAGCTTTCTTT. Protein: CASSLQGPKTEAFF.

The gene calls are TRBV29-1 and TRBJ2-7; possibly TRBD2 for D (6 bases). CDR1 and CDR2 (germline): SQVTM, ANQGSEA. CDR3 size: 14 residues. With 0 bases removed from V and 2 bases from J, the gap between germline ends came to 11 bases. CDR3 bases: TGCAGCGTTGAAGAGGGAGGACTCCCCTACGAGCAGTACTTC. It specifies CSVEEGGLPYEQYF.

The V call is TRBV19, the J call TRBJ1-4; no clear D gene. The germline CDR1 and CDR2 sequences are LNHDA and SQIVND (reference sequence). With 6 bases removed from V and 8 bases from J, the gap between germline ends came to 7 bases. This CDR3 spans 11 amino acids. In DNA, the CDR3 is TGTGCCAGTAGAGACGTGGAAAAACTGTTTTTT. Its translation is CASRDVEKLFF.

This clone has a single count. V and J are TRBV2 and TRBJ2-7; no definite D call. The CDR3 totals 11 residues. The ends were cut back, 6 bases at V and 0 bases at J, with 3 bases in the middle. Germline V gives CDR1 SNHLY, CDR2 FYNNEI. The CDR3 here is CASRVSYEQYF. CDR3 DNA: TGTGCCAGCAGGGTCTCCTACGAGCAGTACTTC.

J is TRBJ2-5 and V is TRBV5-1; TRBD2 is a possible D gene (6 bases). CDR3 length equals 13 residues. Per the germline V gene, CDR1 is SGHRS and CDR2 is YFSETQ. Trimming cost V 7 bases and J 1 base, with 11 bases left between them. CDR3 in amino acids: CASFRGAQETQYF. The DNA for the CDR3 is TGCGCCAGCTTCCGCGGGGCCCAAGAGACCCAGTACTTC.

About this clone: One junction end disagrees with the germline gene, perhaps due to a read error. CDR3 sequence: CVSRTGTNTGELFF. The CDR3 DNA sequence: TGCGTTAGCCGGACAGGCACGAACACCGGGGAGCTGTTTTTT. This chain uses TRBV6-1 with TRBJ2-2; 7 bases fit TRBD1. In germline, CDR1 is MNHNS, CDR2 SASEGT. The CDR3 runs 14 residues.

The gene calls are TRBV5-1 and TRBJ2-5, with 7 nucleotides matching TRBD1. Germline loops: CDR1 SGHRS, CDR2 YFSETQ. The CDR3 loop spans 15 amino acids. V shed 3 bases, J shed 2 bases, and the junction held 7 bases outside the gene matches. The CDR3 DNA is TGCGCCAGCAGCTCCGACAGGGTGGGTCAAGAGACCCAGTACTTC. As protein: CASSSDRVGQETQYF. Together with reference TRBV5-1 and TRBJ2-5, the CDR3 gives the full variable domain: KAGVTQTPRYLIKTRGQQVTLSCSPISGHRSVSWYQQTPGQGLQFLFEYFSETQRNKGNFPGRFSGRQFSNSRSEMNVSTLELGDSALYLCASSSDRVGQETQYFGPGTRLLVL.

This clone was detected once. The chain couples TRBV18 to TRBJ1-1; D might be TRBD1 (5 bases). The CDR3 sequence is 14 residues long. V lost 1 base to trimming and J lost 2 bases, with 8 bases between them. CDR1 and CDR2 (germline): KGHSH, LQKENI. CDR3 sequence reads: CASSPRQTNTEAFF. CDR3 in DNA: TGTGCCAGCTCACCACGACAGACTAACACTGAAGCTTTCTTT.

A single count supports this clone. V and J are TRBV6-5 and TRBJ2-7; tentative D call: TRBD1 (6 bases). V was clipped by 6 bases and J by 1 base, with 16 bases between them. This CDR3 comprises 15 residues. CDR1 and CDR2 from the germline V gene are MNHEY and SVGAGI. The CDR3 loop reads CASRELWTASYEQYF. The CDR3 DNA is TGTGCCAGCAGAGAATTATGGACAGCTTCCTACGAGCAGTACTTC.

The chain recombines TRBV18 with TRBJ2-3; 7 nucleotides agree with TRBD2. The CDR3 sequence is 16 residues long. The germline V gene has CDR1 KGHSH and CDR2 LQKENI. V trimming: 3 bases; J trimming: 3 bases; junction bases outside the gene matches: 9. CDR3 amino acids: CASSPLGNGGTDTQYF. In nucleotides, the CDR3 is TGTGCCAGCTCACCTCTGGGTAACGGGGGGACAGATACGCAGTATTTT.

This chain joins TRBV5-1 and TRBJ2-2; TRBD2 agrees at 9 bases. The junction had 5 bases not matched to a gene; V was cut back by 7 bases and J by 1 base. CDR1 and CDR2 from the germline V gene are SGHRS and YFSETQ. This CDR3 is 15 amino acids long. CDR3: CASLPTSGNTGELFF. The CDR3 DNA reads TGCGCCAGCCTGCCGACTAGCGGGAACACCGGGGAGCTGTTTTTT.

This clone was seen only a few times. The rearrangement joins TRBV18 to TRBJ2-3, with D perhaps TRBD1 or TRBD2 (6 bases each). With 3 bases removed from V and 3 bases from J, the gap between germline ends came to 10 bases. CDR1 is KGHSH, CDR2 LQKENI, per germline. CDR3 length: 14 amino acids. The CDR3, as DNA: TGTGCCAGCTCACCGGGGGGCATGACAGATACGCAGTATTTT. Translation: CASSPGGMTDTQYF.

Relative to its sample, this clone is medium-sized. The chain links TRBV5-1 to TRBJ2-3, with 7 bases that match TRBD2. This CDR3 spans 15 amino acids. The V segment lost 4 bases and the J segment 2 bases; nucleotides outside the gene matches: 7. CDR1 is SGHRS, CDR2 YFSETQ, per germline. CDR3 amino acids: CASSAYGTNTDTQYF. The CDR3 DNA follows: TGCGCCAGCAGCGCTTACGGGACTAACACAGATACGCAGTATTTT.

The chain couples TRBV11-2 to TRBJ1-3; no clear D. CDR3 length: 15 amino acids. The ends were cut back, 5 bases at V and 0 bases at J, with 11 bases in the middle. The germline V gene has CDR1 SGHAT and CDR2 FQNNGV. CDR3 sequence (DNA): TGTGCCAGCAGCGGATACAGTACCTCTGGAAACACCATATATTTT. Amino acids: CASSGYSTSGNTIYF.

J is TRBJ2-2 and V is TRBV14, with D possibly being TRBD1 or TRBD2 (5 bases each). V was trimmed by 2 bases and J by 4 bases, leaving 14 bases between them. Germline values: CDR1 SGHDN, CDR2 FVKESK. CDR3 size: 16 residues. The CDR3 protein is CASSQYEGMATGELFF. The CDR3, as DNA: TGTGCCAGCAGCCAATATGAGGGGATGGCCACCGGGGAGCTGTTTTTT.

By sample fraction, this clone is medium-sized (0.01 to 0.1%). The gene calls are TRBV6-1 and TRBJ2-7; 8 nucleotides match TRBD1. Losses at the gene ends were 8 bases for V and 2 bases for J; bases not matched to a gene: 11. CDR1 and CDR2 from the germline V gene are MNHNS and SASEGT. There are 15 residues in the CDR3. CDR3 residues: CASPEPGTGTYEQYF. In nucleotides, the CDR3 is TGTGCCAGCCCTGAACCCGGGACAGGAACCTACGAGCAGTACTTC.

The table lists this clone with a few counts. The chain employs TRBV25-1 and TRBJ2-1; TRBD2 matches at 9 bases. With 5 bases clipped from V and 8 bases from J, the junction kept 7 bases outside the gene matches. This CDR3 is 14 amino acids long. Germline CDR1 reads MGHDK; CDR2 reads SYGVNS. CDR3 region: CASSPIAGVDEQFF. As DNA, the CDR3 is TGTGCCAGCAGTCCCATAGCGGGGGTGGATGAGCAGTTCTTC.